The 27 T cell receptor beta chains listed next were all sequenced from one sample in a study of breast tumors, draining lymph nodes, adjacent tissues. Breast cancer patients provided tissue from their axillary draining lymph nodes. In TCRdb, the multiplex PCR reads were re-called with MiXCR into one record per CDR3 protein. In the table there are 200,000 to 250,000 distinct CDR3 sequences, roughly a third of which are singletons. Sequenced material: axillary lymph node tissue. The receptors derive from a female donor with breast cancer. Some clones in this sample may be carry-over from other donors' samples.

The V gene is TRBV7-2, the J gene TRBJ1-3; 7 nucleotides align to TRBD1. The germline V gene has CDR1 SGHTA and CDR2 FQGNSA. Trimming cost V 6 bases and J 5 bases; bases outside gene matches: 10. This CDR3 has 15 residues. The CDR3 region is CASSFLDRERNTIYF. CDR3 nucleotide sequence: TGTGCCAGCAGTTTCCTCGACAGGGAGAGAAACACCATATATTTT.

J is TRBJ2-1 and V is TRBV6-5, with D perhaps matching TRBD1 (5 bases). Germline-derived CDR1 and CDR2 are MNHEY and SVGAGI. The CDR3 is 11 residues long. The V end was cut by 8 bases, the J end by 11 bases, with 13 bases between. CDR3 sequence: CASLRRAKQFF. The CDR3 region has the DNA TGTGCCAGCTTACGCAGGGCCAAGCAGTTCTTC.

This clonotype was seen at least ten times. The chain combines TRBV11-2 with TRBJ1-2; 8 bases match TRBD1. The J segment lost 4 bases and the V segment lost 4 bases, leaving 2 bases of the junction unmatched. The CDR3 contains 13 residues. Germline V gives CDR1 SGHAT, CDR2 FQNNGV. The CDR3 here is CASSSDRVYGYTF. The CDR3 bases are TGTGCCAGCAGCTCGGACAGGGTCTATGGCTACACCTTC. The full variable domain, rest sourced from reference TRBV11-2 and TRBJ1-2, is EAGVAQSPRYKIIEKRQSVAFWCNPISGHATLYWYQQILGQGPKLLIQFQNNGVVDDSQLPKDRFSAERLKGVDSTLKIQPAKLEDSAVYLCASSSDRVYGYTFGSGTRLTVV.

This clonotype was observed many times. The CDR3 loop reads CSAGQFGHTF. Here the CDR3 DNA reads TGCAGCGCGGGACAGTTCGGACACACCTTC. The chain couples TRBV29-1 to TRBJ1-2, with TRBD1 identical over 7 bases. V lost 7 bases, J lost 12 bases, and 8 bases stayed unmatched. Germline V gene sequence: CDR1 SQVTM, CDR2 ANQGSEA. There are 10 residues in the CDR3.

Ten or more counts support this clonotype. The chain employs TRBV4-2 and TRBJ2-5, with 11 bases fitting TRBD2. The germline V gene encodes CDR1 LGHNA and CDR2 YNFKEQ. J was trimmed by 4 bases and V by 4 bases; bases with no gene match: 8. The CDR3 loop spans 16 amino acids. As DNA, the CDR3 is TGTGCCAGCAGCCGGGGGGAACTAGCGGGAGTAGAGACCCAGTACTTC. Translation gives CASSRGELAGVETQYF.

Details on this clonotype: One end of the junction does not line up with germline, which may come from a read error. V is TRBV7-2 and J is TRBJ1-6, with a weak D call TRBD1 (5 bases). The germline gives CDR1 SGHTA, CDR2 FQGNSA. This CDR3 is built from 14 residues. The CDR3 protein is CASIGASYYSPLHF. The CDR3 DNA sequence: TGTGCCAGCATTGGGGCTTCCTATTATTCACCCCTCCACTTT.

This clonotype occurred many times. The chain links TRBV19 to TRBJ1-5, with TRBD1 as a possible D gene (5 bases). This CDR3 spans 14 amino acids. Germline V gene lookup returns CDR1 LNHDA and CDR2 SQIVND (reference sequence). V was clipped by 3 bases and J by 5 bases, with 11 bases between them. The CDR3 is CASSITWGDQPQHF. Here the CDR3 DNA reads TGTGCCAGTAGTATTACATGGGGGGATCAGCCCCAGCATTTT.

This clonotype was counted a few times. This may arise from a read error, as a much more abundant clone is one base away. J is TRBJ1-4 and V is TRBV5-1; 7 nucleotides match TRBD1. Germline CDR1 reads SGHRS; CDR2 reads YFSETQ. The CDR3 has 15 residues. CDR3 region: CASSVGQANNEKLLF. CDR3 nucleotide sequence: TGCGCCAGCAGCGTTGGACAGGCCAATAATGAAAAACTGCTTTTT.

In this sample, this clonotype turned up a few times. A much larger clone sits a single nucleotide away, making a read error possible. The V gene is TRBV20-1, the J gene TRBJ2-2; TRBD1 or TRBD2 may be the D gene (5 bases each). The CDR3 contains 13 residues. From germline, CDR1 is DFQATT and CDR2 SNEGSKA (reference sequence). As DNA, the CDR3 is TGCAGTGCCACGCCAGGGAGTGACGGGGCGCTGTTTTTT. Translating it yields CSATPGSDGALFF.

This clonotype was detected ten times or more. This chain links TRBV5-1 with TRBJ1-6; the D gene is possibly TRBD1 (6 bases). The CDR3 runs 16 residues. Deletions cut 0 bases from V and 5 bases from J, with 12 bases between. Germline V gene data show CDR1 as SGHRS and CDR2 as YFSETQ. The CDR3 nucleotides are TGCGCCAGCAGCTTGGGGCAGGGGATAGATAATTCACCCCTCCACTTT. It is translated as CASSLGQGIDNSPLHF.

There are many counts of this clonotype. V and J are TRBV4-2 and TRBJ2-1, with D perhaps matching TRBD2 (6 bases). There are 14 residues in the CDR3. V was shortened by 1 base and J by 6 bases, with 10 bases between the two germline ends. The V gene's germline CDR1 is LGHNA and CDR2 YNFKEQ. CDR3 region: CASSQVETSNEQFF. The CDR3 nucleotides are TGTGCCAGCAGCCAAGTCGAGACTAGCAATGAGCAGTTCTTC.

This chain links TRBV7-6 with TRBJ1-6; TRBD1 might be the D (5 bases). V shed 6 bases and J shed 12 bases, with 12 bases lying between them. The CDR3 runs 12 residues. CDR1 SGHVS and CDR2 FNYEAQ come from the germline V gene. CDR3: CASRQDSGPLHF. CDR3 in DNA: TGTGCCAGCAGACAGGACTCCGGACCCCTCCACTTT.

This clonotype was detected ten times or more. A much bigger clone sits one base away, suggesting this may be a read error. Here the CDR3 reads CSATDRNSPPHF. The CDR3 DNA sequence: TGCAGTGCTACAGACAGGAATTCACCCCCCCACTTT. The rearrangement joins TRBV20-1 to TRBJ1-6; D perhaps matches TRBD1 (6 bases). The CDR3 is made up of 12 amino acids. Germline V gene data show CDR1 as DFQATT and CDR2 as SNEGSKA (reference sequence).

The chain uses TRBV5-5 and TRBJ1-1; D call uncertain. V was clipped by 0 bases and J by 1 base, with 4 bases between them. CDR1 is SGHKS and CDR2 is YYEKEE in the germline V gene (reference sequence). The CDR3 extends over 13 amino acids. The CDR3 DNA is TGTGCCAGCAGCTTGGGAAGGAACACTGAAGCTTTCTTT. It specifies CASSLGRNTEAFF.

The V call is TRBV5-4, the J call TRBJ2-1, with a tentative D call TRBD1 (6 bases). V dropped 5 bases and J dropped 6 bases, with 12 bases sitting between them. The CDR3 spans 13 residues. CDR1 is SGHNT and CDR2 is YYREEE in the germline V gene (reference sequence). The CDR3 reads CASRKTGVNEQFF. The CDR3 region has the DNA TGTGCCAGCAGGAAGACAGGAGTCAATGAGCAGTTCTTC. Using reference TRBV5-4 and TRBJ2-1 for the parts outside the CDR3, the full variable domain is ETGVTQSPTHLIKTRGQQVTLRCSSQSGHNTVSWYQQALGQGPQFIFQYYREEENGRGNFPPRFSGLQFPNYSSELNVNALELDDSALYLCASRKTGVNEQFFGPGTRLTVL.

This clonotype was counted ten times or more. The chain uses TRBV7-3 and TRBJ2-1; D not certain. CDR1 and CDR2 (germline): SGHTA, FQGTGA. The CDR3 is 15 residues long. The V end lost 0 bases, the J end lost 6 bases, and 12 bases lay between the germline ends. The chain's CDR3 is CASSLTGQLGNEQFF. CDR3 DNA: TGTGCCAGCAGCTTAACGGGCCAATTGGGCAATGAGCAGTTCTTC.

There are many counts of this clonotype. The V gene is TRBV2, the J gene TRBJ2-3, with D uncertain. The CDR3 length is 14 residues. The V end was cut by 4 bases, the J end by 4 bases, with 12 bases between. CDR1 is SNHLY, CDR2 FYNNEI, per germline. The CDR3 nucleotides are TGTGCCAGCAGTGGGAACCCAGCCGCAGATACGCAGTATTTT. Its protein is CASSGNPAADTQYF.

This clonotype was recorded at least ten times. The rearrangement joins TRBV7-2 to TRBJ2-7; possible D gene TRBD1, 6 bases. CDR3 length: 14 amino acids. CDR1 SGHTA and CDR2 FQGNSA come from the germline V gene. Trimming left V 0 bases short and J 6 bases short, with 12 bases between. In DNA form, the CDR3 reads TGTGCCAGCAGCTTAGCGCACAGGGCTGGCGAGCAGTACTTC. Encoded protein: CASSLAHRAGEQYF.

This clonotype was observed at least ten times. This chain connects TRBV3-1 to TRBJ2-3, with D tentatively TRBD1 (5 bases). This CDR3 has 13 amino acids. Trimming pared 5 bases from V and 8 bases from J, leaving 14 bases between. Germline CDR1 LGHDT, CDR2 YNNKEL (reference sequence). CDR3 residues: CASSGGRAPTQYF. CDR3 DNA: TGTGCCAGCAGCGGCGGCAGGGCCCCTACGCAGTATTTT.

This clonotype was seen repeatedly, ten times or more. The chain recombines TRBV20-1 with TRBJ1-5; possibly TRBD1 for D (5 bases). This CDR3 is built from 14 residues. From germline, CDR1 is DFQATT and CDR2 SNEGSKA (reference sequence). CDR3 residues: CSATKTVDGQPQHF. CDR3 DNA: TGCAGCGCCACGAAGACAGTTGATGGTCAGCCCCAGCATTTT.

This clonotype was found many times. The gene calls are TRBV4-1 and TRBJ2-1; 11 nucleotides agree with TRBD2. Germline trimming cut 4 bases from V and 5 bases from J; bases unmatched to any gene: 7. The CDR3 is made up of 16 amino acids. Germline V gene data show CDR1 as MGHRA and CDR2 as YSYEKL. Written as DNA, the CDR3 is TGCGCCAGCAGCCGCAGCCCTAGCGGGGGGAACAATGAGCAGTTCTTC. Amino acid sequence: CASSRSPSGGNNEQFF.

The chain employs TRBV19 and TRBJ2-3; D gene ambiguous. CDR1 and CDR2 (germline): LNHDA, SQIVND (reference sequence). Trimming took 9 bases from V and 0 from J, leaving 13 bases between them. This CDR3 has 14 residues. CDR3 region: CASSRATSTDTQYF. Here the CDR3 DNA reads TGTGCCAGCAGTCGAGCTACTAGCACAGATACGCAGTATTTT.

The CDR3 here is CASTIGQGDEQFF. The DNA of the CDR3 is TGTGCCAGCACCATAGGACAGGGGGATGAGCAGTTCTTC. The V and J genes are TRBV2 and TRBJ2-1, with 10 bases matching TRBD1. This CDR3 has 13 amino acids. Per germline, CDR1 SNHLY and CDR2 FYNNEI. With 7 bases clipped from V and 8 bases from J, the junction kept 5 bases outside the gene matches.

This clonotype was detected ten times or more. The chain links TRBV6-1 to TRBJ1-2; 10 bases match TRBD1. The CDR3 extends over 13 amino acids. The V and J ends lost 6 bases and 6 bases, in that order; junction bases with no gene match: 4. Germline V gene data show CDR1 as MNHNS and CDR2 as SASEGT. The DNA for the CDR3 is TGTGCCAGCAGGGAGACAGGGGGCGATGGCTACACCTTC. Its protein is CASRETGGDGYTF.

This clonotype was seen many times. This chain uses TRBV7-3 with TRBJ1-5; the match to TRBD1 covers 7 bases. J was trimmed by 7 bases and V by 5 bases; bases with no gene match: 11. Germline-derived CDR1 and CDR2 are SGHTA and FQGTGA. CDR3 length equals 15 residues. In nucleotides, the CDR3 is TGTGCCAGCAGCCCGACGGGCTCGACAGGGCAGCCCCAGCATTTT. Protein: CASSPTGSTGQPQHF.

The V and J genes are TRBV2 and TRBJ1-1; no definite D call. Per the germline V gene, CDR1 is SNHLY and CDR2 is FYNNEI. The CDR3 consists of 15 residues. Trimming stripped 6 bases from V and 1 base from J, with 15 bases between. In nucleotides, the CDR3 is TGTGCCAGCAGCGGTTTTTTATCCTGGAACACTGAAGCTTTCTTT. This sequence encodes CASSGFLSWNTEAFF. Combining the CDR3 with reference TRBV2 and TRBJ1-1 gives the whole variable domain EPEVTQTPSHQVTQMGQEVILRCVPISNHLYFYWYRQILGQKVEFLVSFYNNEISEKSEIFDDQFSVERPDGSNFTLKIRSTKLEDSAMYFCASSGFLSWNTEAFFGQGTRLTVV.

This clonotype came up many times. This chain joins TRBV4-2 and TRBJ2-1, with 10 bases lining up with TRBD2. The CDR3 totals 15 residues. V gave up 4 bases and J gave up 6 bases; unmatched junction bases: 6. Germline lookup yields CDR1 LGHNA and CDR2 YNFKEQ. In nucleotides, the CDR3 is TGTGCCAGCAGCCCTAGCGGGGGTGAAGGCAATGAGCAGTTCTTC. It is translated as CASSPSGGEGNEQFF.